This entry features one TCR beta chain sequence. Its target is not known. These data belong to a study of cytomegalovirus exposure and HLA in healthy donors. Primers included in the PCR were 60 Vbeta and 13 Jbeta primers. Produced via immunoSEQ multiplex PCR; TCRdb's table is partial and in-frame only. The sample records 90,000 to 120,000 clones, around 79% being singletons. Findings and caveats of the study: Researchers counted over 150 TCR beta chains as cytomegalovirus-associated. Sequencing likely produced, as an artifact, a cluster of highly shared sequence variants. Presence/absence analyses treated sequencing depth as roughly uniform across donors.

This CDR3 comprises 12 residues. The germline V gene encodes CDR1 MDHEN and CDR2 SYDVKM. Deletions cut 7 bases from V and 3 bases from J, with 9 bases between. Though nominally healthy at sampling, donors likely had unrecorded immune exposures. The sequenced sample consisted of PBMCs. This receptor was obtained from a male donor in good health and CMV-seropositive. The chain is built from TRBV28 and TRBJ1-2, with D unclear. This CDR3 reads CASKLGDYGYTF. The CDR3 DNA is TGTGCCAGCAAACTGGGAGACTATGGCTACACCTTC.